This TCR beta chain was recovered during a study of cytomegalovirus exposure and HLA in healthy donors. There are 15 residues in the CDR3. CDR1 and CDR2 from the germline V gene are SGHDT and YYEEEE. The germline V and J ends were trimmed by 2 bases and 0 bases, with 9 bases remaining between them. The PCR had 60 Vbeta and 13 Jbeta primers. Clones were sequenced by immunoSEQ multiplex PCR, and TCRdb holds only the in-frame ones, with some missing. The sample has about 210,000 clones; around four fifths are singletons. The J gene is TRBJ1-5, the V gene TRBV5-6; D may be TRBD1 (6 bases). The receptor was derived from a man aged 40-55 years in good health and CMV-seropositive. The source material was PBMCs. DNA for the CDR3: TGTGCCAGCAGCTTCGGACAGTATAGCAATCAGCCCCAGCATTTT. Translating it yields CASSFGQYSNQPQHF. Supplemented by reference TRBV5-6 and TRBJ1-5, the full variable domain reads DAGVTQSPTHLIKTRGQQVTLRCSPKSGHDTVSWYQQALGQGPQFIFQYYEEEERQRGNFPDRFSGHQFPNYSSELNVNALLLGDSALYLCASSFGQYSNQPQHFGDGTRLSIL.